Reported below is one T cell receptor beta chain. Its antigen is unknown. The CDR3 loop spans 13 amino acids. Between the trimmed V and J ends, which lost 2 bases and 5 bases, there was a span of 7 bases. Germline V gene lookup returns CDR1 MNHNY and CDR2 SVGAGI (reference sequence). This sample was included in a study of T cell responses to AZD1222 COVID-19 vaccine. Study conclusions and caveats: Donors in the cohort were predominantly white British and more often female, and clonal diversity was possibly underestimated.

Repertoires were generated with immunoSEQ multiplex PCR, while TCRdb's copy carries only in-frame clones and drops some. Counted here are about 98,000 clones, about 86% occurring once; the ten biggest clones make up about a tenth. This receptor was identified in an adult in good health. The chain has TRBV6-6 and TRBJ1-5, with D possibly being TRBD1 (5 bases). Sequenced here: peripheral blood, sampled on day 0 of MenACWY control vaccination. CDR3 in DNA: TGTGCCAGCAGTTACGGCAGGGATCAGCCCCAGCATTTT. It encodes CASSYGRDQPQHF.